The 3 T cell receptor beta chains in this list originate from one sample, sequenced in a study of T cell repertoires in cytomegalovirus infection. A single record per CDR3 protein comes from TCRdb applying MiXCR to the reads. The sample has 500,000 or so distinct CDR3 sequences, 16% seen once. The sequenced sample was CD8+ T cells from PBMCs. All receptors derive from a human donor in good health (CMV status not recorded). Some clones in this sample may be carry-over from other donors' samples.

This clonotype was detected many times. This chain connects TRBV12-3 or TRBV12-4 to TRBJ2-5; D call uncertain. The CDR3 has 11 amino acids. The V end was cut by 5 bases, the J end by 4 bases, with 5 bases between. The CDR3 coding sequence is TGTGCCAGCAGTACGACAGAGACCCAGTACTTC. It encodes CASSTTETQYF.

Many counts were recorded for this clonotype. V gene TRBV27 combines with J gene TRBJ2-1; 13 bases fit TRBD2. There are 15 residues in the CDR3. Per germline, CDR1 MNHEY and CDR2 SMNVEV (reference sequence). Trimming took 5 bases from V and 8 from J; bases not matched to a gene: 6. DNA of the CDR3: TGTGCCAGCAGTCTATGGACTAGCGGGAGCGATGAGCAGTTCTTC. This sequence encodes CASSLWTSGSDEQFF.

The CDR3 region is CASSLSGNGPVGYTF. In nucleotides, the CDR3 is TGTGCCAGCAGTTTATCGGGCAACGGACCGGTTGGCTACACCTTC. This rearrangement joins TRBV27 to TRBJ1-2, with no clear D. This CDR3 region has 15 residues. V lost 0 bases to trimming and J lost 7 bases, with 15 bases between them. From germline, CDR1 is MNHEY and CDR2 SMNVEV (reference sequence).